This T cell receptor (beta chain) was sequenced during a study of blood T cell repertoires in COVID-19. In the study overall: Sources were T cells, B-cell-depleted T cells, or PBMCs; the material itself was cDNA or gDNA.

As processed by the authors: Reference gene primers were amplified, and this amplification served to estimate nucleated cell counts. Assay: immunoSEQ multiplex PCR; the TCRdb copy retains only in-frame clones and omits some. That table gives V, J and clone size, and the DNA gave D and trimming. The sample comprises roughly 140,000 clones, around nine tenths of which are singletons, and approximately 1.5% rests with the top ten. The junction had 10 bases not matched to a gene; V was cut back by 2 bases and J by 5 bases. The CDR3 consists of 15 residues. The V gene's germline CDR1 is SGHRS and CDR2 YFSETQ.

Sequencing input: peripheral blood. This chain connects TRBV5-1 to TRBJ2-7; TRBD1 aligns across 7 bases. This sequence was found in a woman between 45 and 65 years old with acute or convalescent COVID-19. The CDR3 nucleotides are TGCGCCAGCAGCTTCCAAGACAGGGCATTCAACGAGCAGTACTTC. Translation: CASSFQDRAFNEQYF. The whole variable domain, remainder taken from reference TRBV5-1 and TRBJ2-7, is KAGVTQTPRYLIKTRGQQVTLSCSPISGHRSVSWYQQTPGQGLQFLFEYFSETQRNKGNFPGRFSGRQFSNSRSEMNVSTLELGDSALYLCASSFQDRAFNEQYFGPGTRLTVT.